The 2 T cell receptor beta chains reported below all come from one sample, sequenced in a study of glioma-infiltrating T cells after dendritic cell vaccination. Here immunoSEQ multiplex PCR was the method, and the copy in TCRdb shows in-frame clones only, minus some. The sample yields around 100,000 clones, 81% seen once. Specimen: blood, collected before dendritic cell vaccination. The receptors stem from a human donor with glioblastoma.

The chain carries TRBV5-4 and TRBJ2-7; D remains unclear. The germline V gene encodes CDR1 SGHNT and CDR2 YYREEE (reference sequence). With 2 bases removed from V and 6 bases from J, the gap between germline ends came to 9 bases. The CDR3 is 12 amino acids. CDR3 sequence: CASSLKNGEQYF. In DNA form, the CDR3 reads TGTGCCAGCAGCTTAAAGAACGGCGAGCAGTACTTC.

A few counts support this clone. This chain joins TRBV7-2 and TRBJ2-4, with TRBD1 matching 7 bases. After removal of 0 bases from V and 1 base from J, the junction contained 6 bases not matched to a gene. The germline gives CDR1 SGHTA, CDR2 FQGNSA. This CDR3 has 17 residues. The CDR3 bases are TGTGCCAGCAGCTTAGCGCTTACAGGGGAGGCCAAAAACATTCAGTACTTC. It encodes CASSLALTGEAKNIQYF.